This note documents a single TCR beta chain sequence. Antigen unknown. These data come from a study of cytomegalovirus exposure and HLA in healthy donors. Study findings and constraints: Analysis performed later found about 17,000 TCR beta sequences associated with HLA alleles at 0.05 false discovery rate. Later, an analysis found that common viral pathogens appeared to be linked with several of the most significant clusters.

Vbeta (60) and Jbeta (13) primers were used in the PCR. Generated by immunoSEQ multiplex PCR, the TCRdb table keeps only in-frame clones and is missing some. The table shows some 210,000 clones, with about nine tenths occurring only once. This cohort consisted of healthy bone marrow donors. The sample consisted of PBMCs. This TCR was sampled from a man younger than 45 in good health and CMV-seronegative.

CDR3 amino acids: CASSFLSGGATDTQYF. Here the CDR3 DNA reads TGTGCCAGCAGCTTTTTGAGCGGGGGGGCCACAGATACGCAGTATTTT. The rearrangement links TRBV11-2 to TRBJ2-3; 10 nucleotides agree with TRBD2. The V and J ends lost 3 bases and 2 bases, in that order; junction bases with no gene match: 5. The CDR3 has 16 residues. From germline, CDR1 is SGHAT and CDR2 FQNNGV.